One sample yielded the 16 T cell receptor beta chains listed below, sequenced in a study of T cell responses to AZD1222 COVID-19 vaccine. Profiling relied on immunoSEQ multiplex PCR, and the TCRdb table lists in-frame clones only, not all of them. The sample contains 150,000 to 200,000 clones, around 94% of which appear only once. The sample in question was peripheral blood, obtained 28 days after the second AZD1222 dose. The source of these receptors is an adult who received the AZD1222 COVID-19 vaccine.

V is TRBV2 and J is TRBJ1-1; perhaps TRBD1 as D (5 bases). The germline CDR1 and CDR2 sequences are SNHLY and FYNNEI. CDR3 length equals 13 residues. Trimming removed 7 bases from V and 0 bases from J, with 9 bases in between. The CDR3 sequence: CASNGGLNTEAFF. The CDR3 coding sequence is TGTGCCAGCAATGGGGGACTGAACACTGAAGCTTTCTTT.

This clone was recorded only once. J is TRBJ2-1 and V is TRBV29-1; perhaps TRBD2 as D (5 bases). Germline V CDR1 and CDR2: SQVTM, ANQGSEA. The CDR3 covers 11 residues. The CDR3 protein is CSAWGDNEQFF. CDR3 bases: TGCAGTGCCTGGGGAGACAATGAGCAGTTCTTC.

This clone was recorded once. The chain uses TRBV6-5 and TRBJ2-5, with a tentative D call TRBD2 (5 bases). Deletions cut 8 bases from V and 2 bases from J, with 12 bases between. The length of the CDR3 is 13 residues. Germline V gene lookup returns CDR1 MNHEY and CDR2 SVGAGI. This chain's CDR3 is CASEVGIQETQYF. CDR3 nucleotide sequence: TGTGCCAGCGAGGTCGGGATTCAAGAGACCCAGTACTTC.

The chain recombines TRBV3-1 (or the pseudogene TRBV3-2) with TRBJ1-5; 9 positions match TRBD1. The V and J ends lost 5 bases and 3 bases, in that order; junction bases with no gene match: 8. Germline lookup yields CDR1 LGHDT and CDR2 YNNKEL (reference sequence). This CDR3 region has 16 residues. In nucleotides, the CDR3 is TGTGCCAGCAGCTATTCCGGGACAGGGTACAATCAGCCCCAGCATTTT. This encodes CASSYSGTGYNQPQHF.

The CDR3 bases are TGCAGCGTGGTGGACAGGAACACCGGGGAGCTGTTTTTT. Translating gives CSVVDRNTGELFF. This chain links TRBV29-1 with TRBJ2-2, with D perhaps matching TRBD1 (6 bases). V lost 6 bases to trimming and J lost 1 base, with 9 bases between them. The CDR3 length is 13 residues. Germline-derived CDR1 and CDR2 are SQVTM and ANQGSEA.

V and J are TRBV6-5 and TRBJ1-2; TRBD1 matches at 8 bases. J was trimmed by 4 bases and V by 0 bases; bases with no gene match: 1. The CDR3 runs to 14 residues. The germline V gene has CDR1 MNHEY and CDR2 SVGAGI. CDR3 nucleotides: TGTGCCAGCAGTTACTCCGACAGGGGCTATGGCTACACCTTC. Residues: CASSYSDRGYGYTF.

This sequence joins TRBV13 and TRBJ1-1; tentative D call: TRBD1 (6 bases). Per the germline V gene, CDR1 is PRHDT and CDR2 is FYEKMQ (reference sequence). Trimming took 2 bases from V and 4 from J, leaving 23 bases between them. The CDR3 covers 18 residues. CDR3 in amino acids: CASSLSRGATGRGTEAFF. CDR3 coding DNA: TGTGCCAGCAGCTTAAGTCGGGGAGCTACAGGGAGAGGCACTGAAGCTTTCTTT.

The chain carries TRBV15 and TRBJ2-7; 8 nucleotides align to TRBD2. V was pared by 11 bases and J by 12 bases, with 12 bases of the junction left unmatched. Germline CDR1 is LNHNV and CDR2 is YYDKDF (reference sequence). This CDR3 is built from 11 residues. The CDR3 spells CAAQKRERRYF. CDR3 nucleotide sequence: TGTGCCGCTCAAAAGCGGGAGAGAAGGTACTTC. The whole variable domain, filled in from reference TRBV15 and TRBJ2-7, reads DAMVIQNPRYQVTQFGKPVTLSCSQTLNHNVMYWYQQKSSQAPKLLFHYYDKDFNNEADTPDNFQSRRPNTSFCFLDIRSPGLGDTAMYLCAAQKRERRYFGPGTRLTVT.

V is TRBV7-9 and J is TRBJ2-4; the match to TRBD2 covers 9 bases. From germline, CDR1 is SEHNR and CDR2 FQNEAQ (reference sequence). The CDR3 length is 12 residues. The junction had 2 bases not matched to a gene; V was cut back by 1 base and J by 13 bases. The DNA for the CDR3 is TGTGCCAGCAGCTTAGGACTAGCGGAGCAGTACTTC. As protein: CASSLGLAEQYF.

CDR3 DNA sequence: TGTGCCAGTAGCCTCGCTAGCGGACCGTCCTACAATGAGCAGTTCTTC. This encodes CASSLASGPSYNEQFF. The chain employs TRBV19 and TRBJ2-1, with 7 bases that match TRBD2. V was pared by 6 bases and J by 1 base, with 9 bases of the junction left unmatched. There are 16 residues in the CDR3. CDR1 and CDR2 from the germline V gene are LNHDA and SQIVND (reference sequence).

This chain uses TRBV28 with TRBJ1-3; D not resolved. This CDR3 contains 12 residues. The V end was cut by 7 bases, the J end by 4 bases, with 8 bases between. The germline V gene encodes CDR1 MDHEN and CDR2 SYDVKM. The CDR3 region is CASTQTGNTIYF. CDR3 in DNA: TGTGCCAGCACACAGACGGGAAACACCATATATTTT.

Here the CDR3 reads CASSQPLAGDRRTDTQYF. In DNA, the CDR3 is TGTGCCAGCAGCCAACCCCTAGCGGGAGACCGCCGCACAGATACGCAGTATTTT. The chain combines TRBV3-1 (or the pseudogene TRBV3-2) with TRBJ2-3; 10 nucleotides align to TRBD2. The CDR3 is 18 amino acids. The V and J ends lost 2 bases and 1 base, in that order; junction bases with no gene match: 9. CDR1 and CDR2 from the germline V gene are LGHDT and YNNKEL (reference sequence).

For the CDR3, the DNA is TGTGCCAGCAGTTTATCGATAGGAGGACGGAGTAACACTGAAGCTTTCTTT. It translates to CASSLSIGGRSNTEAFF. The chain carries TRBV27 and TRBJ1-1; D not certain. The germline gives CDR1 MNHEY, CDR2 SMNVEV (reference sequence). The CDR3 is 17 residues long. V was pared by 0 bases and J by 2 bases, with 16 bases between.

The chain is built from TRBV9 and TRBJ2-3; D is perhaps TRBD1 or TRBD2 (5 bases each). Germline CDR1 is SGDLS and CDR2 is YYNGEE. CDR3 length: 18 amino acids. V lost 1 base to trimming and J lost 3 bases, with 21 bases between them. The CDR3 protein is CASSVLRGVGGLTDTQYF. In nucleotides, the CDR3 is TGTGCCAGCAGCGTACTGAGAGGGGTCGGTGGGTTGACAGATACGCAGTATTTT.

Remarks on this clone: This specimen includes other DNA sequences encoding the same CDR3. V usage is TRBV30 and J usage is TRBJ2-7; D ambiguous. Germline values: CDR1 GTSNPN, CDR2 SVGIG (reference sequence). Trimming took off 2 bases at V and 2 bases at J, with 7 bases between the two ends. CDR3 length equals 12 residues. CDR3: CAWSPGPYEQYF. CDR3 in DNA: TGTGCCTGGAGTCCAGGTCCCTACGAGCAGTACTTC.

The chain recombines TRBV19 with TRBJ2-1, with 9 bases lining up with TRBD2. V was clipped by 2 bases and J by 7 bases; unmatched bases: 9. The CDR3 spans 16 residues. Germline assignment: CDR1 LNHDA and CDR2 SQIVND (reference sequence). CDR3 nucleotide sequence: TGTGCCAGTAGTATATGGGCGGGAGGGGTGGCGAATGAGCAGTTCTTC. Protein product: CASSIWAGGVANEQFF. The entire variable domain, with the rest obtained from reference TRBV19 and TRBJ2-1, is as follows: DGGITQSPKYLFRKEGQNVTLSCEQNLNHDAMYWYRQDPGQGLRLIYYSQIVNDFQKGDIAEGYSVSREKKESFPLTVTSAQKNPTAFYLCASSIWAGGVANEQFFGPGTRLTVL.